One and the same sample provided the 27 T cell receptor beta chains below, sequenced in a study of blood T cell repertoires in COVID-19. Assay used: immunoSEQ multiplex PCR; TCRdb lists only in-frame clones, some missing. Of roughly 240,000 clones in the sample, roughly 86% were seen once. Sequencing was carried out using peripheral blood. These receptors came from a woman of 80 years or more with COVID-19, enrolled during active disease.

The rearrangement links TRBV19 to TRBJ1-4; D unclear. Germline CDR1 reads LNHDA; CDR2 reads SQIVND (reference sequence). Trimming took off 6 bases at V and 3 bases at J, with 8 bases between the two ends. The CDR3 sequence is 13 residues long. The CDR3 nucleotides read TGTGCCAGTAGAATGCGGGCTAATGAAAAACTGTTTTTT. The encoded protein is CASRMRANEKLFF.

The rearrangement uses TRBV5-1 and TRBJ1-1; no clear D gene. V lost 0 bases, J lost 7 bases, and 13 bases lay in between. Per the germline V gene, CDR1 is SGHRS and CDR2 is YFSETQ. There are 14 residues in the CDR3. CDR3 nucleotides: TGCGCCAGCAGCTTGGCCGGGAGCACATATGAAGCTTTCTTT. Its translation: CASSLAGSTYEAFF.

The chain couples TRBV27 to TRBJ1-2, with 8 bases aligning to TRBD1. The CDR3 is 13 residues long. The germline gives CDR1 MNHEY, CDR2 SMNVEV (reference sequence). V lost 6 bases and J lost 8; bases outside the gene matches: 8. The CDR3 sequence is CASRPQGAPGYTF. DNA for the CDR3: TGTGCCAGCAGGCCCCAGGGGGCGCCCGGCTACACCTTC.

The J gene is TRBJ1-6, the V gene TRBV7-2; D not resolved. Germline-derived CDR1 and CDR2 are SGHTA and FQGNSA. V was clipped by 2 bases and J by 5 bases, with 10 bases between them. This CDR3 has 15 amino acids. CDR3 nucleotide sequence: TGTGCCAGCAGCTTATATGAGGCGGATAATTCACCCCTCCACTTT. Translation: CASSLYEADNSPLHF.

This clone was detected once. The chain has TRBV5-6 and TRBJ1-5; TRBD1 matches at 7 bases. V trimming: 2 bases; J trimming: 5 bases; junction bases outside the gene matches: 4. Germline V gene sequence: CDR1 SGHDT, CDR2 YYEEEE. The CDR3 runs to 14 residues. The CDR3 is CASSFRGADQPQHF. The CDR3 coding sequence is TGTGCCAGCAGCTTCAGGGGGGCGGATCAGCCCCAGCATTTT.

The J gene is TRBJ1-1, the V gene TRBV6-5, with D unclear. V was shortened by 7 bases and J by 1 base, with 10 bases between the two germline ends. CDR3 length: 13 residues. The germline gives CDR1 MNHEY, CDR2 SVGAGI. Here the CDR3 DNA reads TGTGCCAGCACTAACCCCTGGAACACTGAAGCTTTCTTT. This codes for CASTNPWNTEAFF.

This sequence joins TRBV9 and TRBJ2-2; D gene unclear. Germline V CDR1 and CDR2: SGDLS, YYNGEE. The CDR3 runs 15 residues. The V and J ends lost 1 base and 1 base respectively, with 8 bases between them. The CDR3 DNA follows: TGTGCCAGCAGCGTAAGGCAGGAGAACACCGGGGAGCTGTTTTTT. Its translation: CASSVRQENTGELFF.

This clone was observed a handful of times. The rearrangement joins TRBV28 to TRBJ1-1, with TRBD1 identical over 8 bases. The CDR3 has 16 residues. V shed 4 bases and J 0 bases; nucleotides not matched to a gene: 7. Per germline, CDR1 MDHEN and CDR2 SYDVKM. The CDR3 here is CASSSRQGTMNTEAFF. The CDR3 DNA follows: TGTGCCAGCAGTTCCCGACAGGGGACCATGAACACTGAAGCTTTCTTT.

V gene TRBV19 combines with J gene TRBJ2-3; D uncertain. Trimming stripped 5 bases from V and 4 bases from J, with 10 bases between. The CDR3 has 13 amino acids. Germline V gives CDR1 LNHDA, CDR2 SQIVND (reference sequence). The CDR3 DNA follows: TGTGCCAGTAGTGAGTACAGTGCAGATACGCAGTATTTT. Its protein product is CASSEYSADTQYF.

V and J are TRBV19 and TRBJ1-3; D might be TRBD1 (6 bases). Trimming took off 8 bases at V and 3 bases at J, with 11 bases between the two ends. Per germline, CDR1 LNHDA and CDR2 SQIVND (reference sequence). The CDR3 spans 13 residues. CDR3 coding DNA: TGTGCCAGTTCAGACAGGATTGGAAACACCATATATTTT. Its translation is CASSDRIGNTIYF.

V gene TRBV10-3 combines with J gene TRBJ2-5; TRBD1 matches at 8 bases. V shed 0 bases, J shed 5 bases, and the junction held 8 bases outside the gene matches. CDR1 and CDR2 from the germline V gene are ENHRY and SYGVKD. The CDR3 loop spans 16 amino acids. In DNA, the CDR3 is TGTGCCATCAGTGAGTCTGGCCAGGGGGCCGGGGAGACCCAGTACTTC. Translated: CAISESGQGAGETQYF.

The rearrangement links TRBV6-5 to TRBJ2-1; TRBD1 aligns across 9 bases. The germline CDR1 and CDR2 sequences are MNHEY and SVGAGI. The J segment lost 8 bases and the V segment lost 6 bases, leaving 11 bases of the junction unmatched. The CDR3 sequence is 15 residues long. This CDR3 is CASRIGGQGMDEQFF. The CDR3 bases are TGTGCCAGCAGAATCGGGGGACAGGGTATGGATGAGCAGTTCTTC.

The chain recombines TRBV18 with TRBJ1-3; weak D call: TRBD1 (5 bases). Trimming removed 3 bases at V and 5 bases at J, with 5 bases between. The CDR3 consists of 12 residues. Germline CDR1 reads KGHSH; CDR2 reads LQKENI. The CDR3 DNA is TGTGCCAGCTCACCGGACAGAAACACCATATATTTT. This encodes CASSPDRNTIYF.

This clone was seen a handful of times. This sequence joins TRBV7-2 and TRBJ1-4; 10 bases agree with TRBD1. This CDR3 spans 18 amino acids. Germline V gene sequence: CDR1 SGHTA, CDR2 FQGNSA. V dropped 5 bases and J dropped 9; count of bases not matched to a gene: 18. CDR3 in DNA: TGTGCCAGCAGCCTCAACGGACAGGGGGGTACGGTCCGGCAAAAACTGTTTTTT. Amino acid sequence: CASSLNGQGGTVRQKLFF.

The CDR3, as DNA: TGTGCCTGGAGTGTACGACAGTGGGAGACCCAGTACTTC. Protein sequence: CAWSVRQWETQYF. The chain has TRBV30 and TRBJ2-5; perhaps TRBD1 as D (5 bases). The CDR3 totals 13 residues. Germline CDR1 is GTSNPN and CDR2 is SVGIG (reference sequence). Deletions cut 0 bases from V and 5 bases from J, with 10 bases between.

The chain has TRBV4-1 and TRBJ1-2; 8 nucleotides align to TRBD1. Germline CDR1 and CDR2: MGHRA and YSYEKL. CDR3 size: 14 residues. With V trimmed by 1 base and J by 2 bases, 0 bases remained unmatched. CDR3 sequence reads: CASSQGTGNYGYTF. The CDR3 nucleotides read TGCGCCAGCAGCCAAGGGACAGGGAACTATGGCTACACCTTC.

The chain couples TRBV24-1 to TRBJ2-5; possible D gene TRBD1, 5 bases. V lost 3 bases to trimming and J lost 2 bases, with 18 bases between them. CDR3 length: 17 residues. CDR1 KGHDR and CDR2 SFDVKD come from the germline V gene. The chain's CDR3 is CATSDAIRAPFQETQYF. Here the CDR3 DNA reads TGTGCCACCAGTGATGCCATCAGGGCGCCTTTTCAAGAGACCCAGTACTTC.

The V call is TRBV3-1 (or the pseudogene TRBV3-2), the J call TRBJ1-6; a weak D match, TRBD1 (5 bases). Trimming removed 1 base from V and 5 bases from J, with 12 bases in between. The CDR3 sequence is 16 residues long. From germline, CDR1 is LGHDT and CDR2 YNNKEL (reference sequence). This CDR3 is CASSQAAGLNNSPLHF. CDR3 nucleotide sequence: TGTGCCAGCAGCCAAGCGGCAGGGCTTAATAATTCACCCCTCCACTTT.

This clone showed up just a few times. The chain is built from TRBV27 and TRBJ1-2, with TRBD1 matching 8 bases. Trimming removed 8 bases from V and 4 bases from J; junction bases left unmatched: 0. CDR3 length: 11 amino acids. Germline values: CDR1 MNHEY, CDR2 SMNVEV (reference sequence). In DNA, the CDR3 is TGTGCCAGCGGACAGGGCTATGGCTACACCTTC. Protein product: CASGQGYGYTF.

CDR3 bases: TGTGCCAGCAGCCTCGGGTCAACCACAGATACGCAGTATTTT. It is translated as CASSLGSTTDTQYF. The chain is built from TRBV6-5 and TRBJ2-3; D call uncertain. Trimming shortened V by 6 bases and J by 2 bases, and 12 bases separated the two germline ends. The CDR3 spans 14 residues. The germline V gene has CDR1 MNHEY and CDR2 SVGAGI.

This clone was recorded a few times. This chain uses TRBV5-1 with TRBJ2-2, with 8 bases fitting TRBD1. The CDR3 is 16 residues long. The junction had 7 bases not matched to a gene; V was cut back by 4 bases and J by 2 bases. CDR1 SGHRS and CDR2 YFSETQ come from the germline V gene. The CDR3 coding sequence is TGCGCCAGCAGCCGCTGGGACAGGCTTAACACCGGGGAGCTGTTTTTT. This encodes CASSRWDRLNTGELFF.

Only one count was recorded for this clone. Here the CDR3 DNA reads TGCGCCAGCAGCGTAGCGACCACAGGGTGGGGGACAGATACGCAGTATTTT. Translating gives CASSVATTGWGTDTQYF. The chain recombines TRBV5-1 with TRBJ2-3, with D tentatively TRBD1 (6 bases). Germline V CDR1 and CDR2: SGHRS, YFSETQ. The CDR3 has 17 residues. V shed 4 bases and J shed 3 bases, with 21 bases lying between them.

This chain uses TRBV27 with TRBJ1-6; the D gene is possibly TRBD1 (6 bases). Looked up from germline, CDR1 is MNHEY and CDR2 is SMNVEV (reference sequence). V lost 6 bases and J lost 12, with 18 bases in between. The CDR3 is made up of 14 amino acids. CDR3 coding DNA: TGTGCCAGCAGATTGACAGGTCTTGCCGGACCCCTCCACTTT. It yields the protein CASRLTGLAGPLHF.

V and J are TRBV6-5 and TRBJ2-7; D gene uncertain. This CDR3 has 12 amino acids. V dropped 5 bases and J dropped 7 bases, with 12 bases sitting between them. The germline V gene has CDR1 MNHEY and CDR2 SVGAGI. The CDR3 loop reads CASSKPNGEQYF. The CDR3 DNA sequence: TGTGCCAGCAGTAAACCCAACGGGGAGCAGTACTTC.

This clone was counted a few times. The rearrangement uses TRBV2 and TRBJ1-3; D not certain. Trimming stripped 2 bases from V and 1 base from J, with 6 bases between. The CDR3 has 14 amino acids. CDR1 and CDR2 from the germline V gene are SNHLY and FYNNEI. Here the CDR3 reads CASSEPRSGNTIYF. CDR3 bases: TGTGCCAGCAGTGAACCCCGGTCTGGAAACACCATATATTTT.

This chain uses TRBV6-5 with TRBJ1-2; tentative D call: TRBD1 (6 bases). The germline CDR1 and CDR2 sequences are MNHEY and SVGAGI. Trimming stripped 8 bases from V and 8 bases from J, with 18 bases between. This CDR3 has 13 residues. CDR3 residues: CASRRGREGGYTF. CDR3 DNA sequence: TGTGCCAGCCGGCGGGGGCGGGAGGGAGGCTACACCTTC.

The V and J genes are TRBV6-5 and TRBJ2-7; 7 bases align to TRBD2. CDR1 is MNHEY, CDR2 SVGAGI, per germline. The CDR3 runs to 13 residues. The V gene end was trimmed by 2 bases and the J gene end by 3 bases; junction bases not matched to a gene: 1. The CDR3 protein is CASSYREGYEQYF. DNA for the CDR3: TGTGCCAGCAGTTACAGGGAGGGCTACGAGCAGTACTTC.